The clone carrying this T cell receptor beta chain was picked up many times. This record belongs to a study of regulatory T cells in long-lasting Graves disease. V was trimmed by 1 base and J by 6 bases, leaving 14 bases between them. The length of the CDR3 is 15 residues. Germline CDR1 is MNHNS and CDR2 is SASEGT. Time point meaning: newly diagnosed GD, antithyroid drugs for less than 3 months. With RNA extracted from PBMCs as input, the TCR library was made. For TCR beta, libraries came from iRepertoire HTBI primers and Arm-PCR of CDR3 regions. TCRdb itself ran the multiplex PCR reads through MiXCR, one entry per CDR3 protein. Of hundreds of thousands of distinct CDR3 sequences in the sample, approximately 15% were seen once. Another study also made use of these data, one on T cells in Graves' hyperthyroidism and ophthalmopathy.

The sequence was obtained from a man younger than 40 with Graves disease. The starting material was peripheral blood mononuclear cells (PBMCs), obtained at new diagnosis, from a patient treated with antithyroid drugs. The rearrangement links TRBV6-1 to TRBJ2-3, with D perhaps TRBD1 (5 bases). The CDR3 nucleotides are TGTGCCAGCAGTGAAGTTAACGCAAAGGGGGATACGCAGTATTTT. Protein sequence: CASSEVNAKGDTQYF.